This TCR beta chain was captured in a study of memory CD8 T cells in hepatitis C reinfection. This sample's time point: peak reinfection, 3 to 8 weeks after reinfection detection. Sorted cells were sequenced directly ex vivo without any in vitro expansion. In the case of this clone: This same CDR3 is encoded by further DNA sequences in the sample.

This table comes from immunoSEQ multiplex PCR, and its TCRdb copy is limited to in-frame clones, with some not included. The sample carries tens of thousands of clones, around 89% recorded once. Germline V gene data show CDR1 as SGDLS and CDR2 as YYNGEE. This CDR3 is 15 amino acids long. Germline trimming cut 4 bases from V and 1 base from J; bases unmatched to any gene: 3. The chain recombines TRBV9 with TRBJ2-3, with TRBD2 identical over 10 bases. This TCR came from a man between 18 and 29 years old with hepatitis C virus infection. Sequences were obtained from naive CD8+ T cells sorted from blood. The CDR3 DNA reads as TGTGCCAGCAGCCCAAGCGGGGGGGGCACAGATACGCAGTATTTT. The encoded protein is CASSPSGGGTDTQYF.